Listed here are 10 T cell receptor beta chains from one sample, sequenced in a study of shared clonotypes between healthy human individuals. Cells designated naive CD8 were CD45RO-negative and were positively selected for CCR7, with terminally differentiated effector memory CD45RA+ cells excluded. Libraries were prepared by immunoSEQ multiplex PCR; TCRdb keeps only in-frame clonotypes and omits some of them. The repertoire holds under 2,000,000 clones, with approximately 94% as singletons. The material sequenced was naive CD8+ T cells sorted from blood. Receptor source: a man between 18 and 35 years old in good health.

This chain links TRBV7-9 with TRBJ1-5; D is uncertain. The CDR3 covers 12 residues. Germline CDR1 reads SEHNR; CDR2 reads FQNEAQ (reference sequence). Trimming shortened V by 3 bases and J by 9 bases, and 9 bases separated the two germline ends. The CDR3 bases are TGTGCCAGCAGCTTGGACCTCGGGCCCCAGCATTTT. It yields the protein CASSLDLGPQHF.

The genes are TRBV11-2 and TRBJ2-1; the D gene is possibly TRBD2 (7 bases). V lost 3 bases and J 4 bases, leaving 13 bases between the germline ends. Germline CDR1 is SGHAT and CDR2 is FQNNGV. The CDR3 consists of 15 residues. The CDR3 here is CASSFRGAPYNEQFF. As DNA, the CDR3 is TGTGCCAGCAGCTTTCGGGGGGCACCTTACAATGAGCAGTTCTTC.

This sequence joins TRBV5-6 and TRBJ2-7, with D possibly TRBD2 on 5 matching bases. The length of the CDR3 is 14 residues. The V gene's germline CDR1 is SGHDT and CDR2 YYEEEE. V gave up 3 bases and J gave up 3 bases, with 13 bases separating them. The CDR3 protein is CASSSGEVGYEQYF. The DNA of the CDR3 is TGTGCCAGCAGCTCCGGGGAAGTAGGCTACGAGCAGTACTTC.

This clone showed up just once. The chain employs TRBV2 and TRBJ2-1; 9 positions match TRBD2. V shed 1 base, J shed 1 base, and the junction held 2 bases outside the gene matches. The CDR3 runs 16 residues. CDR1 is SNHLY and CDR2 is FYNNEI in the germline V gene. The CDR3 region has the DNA TGTGCCAGCAGTGAAGGGCGGGAGGGTTCCTACAATGAGCAGTTCTTC. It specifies CASSEGREGSYNEQFF.

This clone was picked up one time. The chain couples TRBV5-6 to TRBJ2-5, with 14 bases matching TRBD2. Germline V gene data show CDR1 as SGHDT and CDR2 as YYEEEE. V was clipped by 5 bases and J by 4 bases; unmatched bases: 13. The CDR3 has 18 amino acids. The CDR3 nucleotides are TGTGCCAGCAGTGCCGGGACTAGCGGGGGCTGGGTGCGAGAGACCCAGTACTTC. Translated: CASSAGTSGGWVRETQYF.

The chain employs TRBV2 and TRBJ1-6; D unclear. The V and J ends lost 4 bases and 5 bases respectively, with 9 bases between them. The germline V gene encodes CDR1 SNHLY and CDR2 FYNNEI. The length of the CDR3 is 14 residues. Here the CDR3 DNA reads TGTGCCAGCAGTGGAGGACTCCATAATTCACCCCTCCACTTT. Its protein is CASSGGLHNSPLHF.

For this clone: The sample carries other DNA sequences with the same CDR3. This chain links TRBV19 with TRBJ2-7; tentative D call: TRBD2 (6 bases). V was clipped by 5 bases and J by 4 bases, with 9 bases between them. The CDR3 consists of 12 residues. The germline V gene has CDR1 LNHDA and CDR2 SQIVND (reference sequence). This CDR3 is CASSHGGYEQYF. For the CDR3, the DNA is TGTGCCAGTAGTCACGGGGGTTACGAGCAGTACTTC.

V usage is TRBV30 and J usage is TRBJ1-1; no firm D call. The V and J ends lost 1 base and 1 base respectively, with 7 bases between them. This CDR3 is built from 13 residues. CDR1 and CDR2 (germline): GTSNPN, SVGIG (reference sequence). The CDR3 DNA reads TGTGCCTGGAGTGGGGATTGGAACACTGAAGCTTTCTTT. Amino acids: CAWSGDWNTEAFF.

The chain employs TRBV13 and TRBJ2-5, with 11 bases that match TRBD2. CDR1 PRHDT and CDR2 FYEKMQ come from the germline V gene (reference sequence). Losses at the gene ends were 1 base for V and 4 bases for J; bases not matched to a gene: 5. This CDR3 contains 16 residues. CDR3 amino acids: CASSLAGGLAGETQYF. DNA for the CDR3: TGTGCCAGCAGCTTAGCAGGCGGACTAGCGGGAGAGACCCAGTACTTC.

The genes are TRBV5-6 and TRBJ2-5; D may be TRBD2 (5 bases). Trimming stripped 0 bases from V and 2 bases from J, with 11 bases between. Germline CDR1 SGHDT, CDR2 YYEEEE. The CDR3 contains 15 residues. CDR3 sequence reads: CASSLEIASQETQYF. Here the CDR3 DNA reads TGTGCCAGCAGCTTGGAGATAGCGTCACAAGAGACCCAGTACTTC.